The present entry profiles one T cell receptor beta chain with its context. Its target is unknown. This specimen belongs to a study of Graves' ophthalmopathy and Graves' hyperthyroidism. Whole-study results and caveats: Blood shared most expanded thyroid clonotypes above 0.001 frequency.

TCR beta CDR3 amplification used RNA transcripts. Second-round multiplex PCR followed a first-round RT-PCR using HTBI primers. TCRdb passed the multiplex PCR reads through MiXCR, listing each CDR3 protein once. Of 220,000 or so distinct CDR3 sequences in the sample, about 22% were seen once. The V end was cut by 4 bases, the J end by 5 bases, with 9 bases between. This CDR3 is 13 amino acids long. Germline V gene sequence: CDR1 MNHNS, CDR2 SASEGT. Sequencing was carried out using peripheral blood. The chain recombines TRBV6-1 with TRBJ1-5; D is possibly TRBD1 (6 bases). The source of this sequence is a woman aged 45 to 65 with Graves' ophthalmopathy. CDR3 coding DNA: TGTGCCAGCAGTGGACAGGCCGATCAGCCCCAGCATTTT. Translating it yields CASSGQADQPQHF.